This T cell receptor beta chain was found in a study of human T cells and chemical hapten exposure. CDR3 size: 15 residues. Germline loops: CDR1 SGDLS, CDR2 YYNGEE. V lost 0 bases to trimming and J lost 4 bases, with 11 bases between them. The sample's time point: pre-sensitization, week 0. Specified treatment: therapeutic diphenylcyclopropenone sensitization with weekly scalp DPC. Donors, patients with alopecia ranging from 18 to 70 years old and judged suitable for DPC, provided samples. The table lists this clonotype with many counts. TCRdb fed the RACE reads into MiXCR, producing one record per CDR3 protein. The repertoire consists of 300,000 to 400,000 distinct CDR3 sequences, with 5.1% occurring once and the leading ten covering about 2.5%.

Here the sequenced sample was whole blood, taken in connection with sensitization to the hapten diphenylcyclopropenone (DPC). The clonotype was recovered from a woman in her forties or fifties with alopecia areata. Some clones in this sample may be carry-over from other donors' samples. The J gene is TRBJ1-5, the V gene TRBV9; the D gene is possibly TRBD1 (5 bases). In nucleotides, the CDR3 is TGTGCCAGCAGCGTAGCGCGGGGCGTGAATCAGCCCCAGCATTTT. Translating gives CASSVARGVNQPQHF.